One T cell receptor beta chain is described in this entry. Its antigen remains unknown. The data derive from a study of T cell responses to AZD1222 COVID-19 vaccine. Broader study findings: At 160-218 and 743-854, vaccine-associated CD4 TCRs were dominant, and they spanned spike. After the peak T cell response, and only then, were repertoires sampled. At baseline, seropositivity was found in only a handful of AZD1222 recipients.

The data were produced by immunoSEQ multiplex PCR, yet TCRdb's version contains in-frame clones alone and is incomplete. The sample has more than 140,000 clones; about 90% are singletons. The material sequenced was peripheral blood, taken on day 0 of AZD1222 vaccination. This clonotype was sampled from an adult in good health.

CDR3 sequence (DNA): TGTGCCATCAGTGAGTCGGCTCAGGGTGGCAACGAGCAGTACTTC. It yields the protein CAISESAQGGNEQYF. The V gene is TRBV10-3, the J gene TRBJ2-7; maybe TRBD1 (5 bases). This CDR3 is 15 amino acids long. The V gene lost 0 bases and the J gene lost 5 bases, with 14 bases spanning the gap. Germline-derived CDR1 and CDR2 are ENHRY and SYGVKD.